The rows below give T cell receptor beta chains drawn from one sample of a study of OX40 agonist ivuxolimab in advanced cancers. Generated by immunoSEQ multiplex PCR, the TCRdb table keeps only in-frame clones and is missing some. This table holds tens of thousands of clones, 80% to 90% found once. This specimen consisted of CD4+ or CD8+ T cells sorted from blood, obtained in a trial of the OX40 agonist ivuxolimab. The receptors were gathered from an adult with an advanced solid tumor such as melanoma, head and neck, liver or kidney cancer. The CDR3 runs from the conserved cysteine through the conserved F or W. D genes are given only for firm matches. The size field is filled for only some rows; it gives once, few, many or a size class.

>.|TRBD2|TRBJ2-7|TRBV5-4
CASSLGGLAGPYEQYF
TGTGCCAGCAGCTTGGGGGGACTAGCGGGACCCTACGAGCAGTACTTC
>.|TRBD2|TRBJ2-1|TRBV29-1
CSVDLGLAGNNEQFF
TGCAGCGTTGACCTTGGACTAGCGGGGAACAATGAGCAGTTCTTC
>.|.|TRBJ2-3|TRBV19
CASQKAGNTDTQYF
TGTGCCAGTCAAAAGGCAGGGAACACAGATACGCAGTATTTT
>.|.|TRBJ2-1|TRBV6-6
CASSYQSSYNEQFF
TGTGCCAGCAGTTACCAGAGCTCCTACAATGAGCAGTTCTTC
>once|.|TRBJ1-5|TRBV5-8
CASSPGTLYNQPQHF
TGTGCCAGCAGCCCCGGGACACTATACAATCAGCCCCAGCATTTT
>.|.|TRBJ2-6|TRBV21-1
CASSGRDRRNLANVLTF
TGTGCCAGCAGCGGCCGGGACAGGAGGAATCTGGCCAACGTCCTGACTTTC
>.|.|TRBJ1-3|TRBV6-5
CASRSAGDTIYF
TGTGCCAGCAGAAGCGCTGGGGACACCATATATTTT
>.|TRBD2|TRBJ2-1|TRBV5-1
CASSPLGTNYNEQFF
TGCGCCAGCAGCCCCCTGGGGACTAATTACAATGAGCAGTTCTTC
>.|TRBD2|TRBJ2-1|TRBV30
CAWSAFGLAGGLPGYNEQFF
TGTGCCTGGAGTGCATTTGGACTAGCGGGAGGCCTCCCGGGCTACAATGAGCAGTTCTTC
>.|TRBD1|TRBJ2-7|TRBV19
CASSISGGRNEQYF
TGTGCCAGTAGTATCTCAGGGGGCAGAAACGAGCAGTACTTC
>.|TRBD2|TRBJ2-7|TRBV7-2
CASSLVAGEPYEQYF
TGTGCCAGCAGCTTAGTAGCGGGCGAGCCCTACGAGCAGTACTTC
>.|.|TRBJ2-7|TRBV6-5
CASSQDLWASYEQYF
TGTGCCAGCAGCCAGGACTTGTGGGCCTCCTACGAGCAGTACTTC
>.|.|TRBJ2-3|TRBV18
CASSPPAASTDTQYF
TGTGCCAGCTCACCACCCGCGGCTAGCACAGATACGCAGTATTTT
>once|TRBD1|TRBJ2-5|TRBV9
CASSVGGTGDWETQYF
TGTGCCAGCAGCGTAGGAGGGACAGGAGATTGGGAGACCCAGTACTTC
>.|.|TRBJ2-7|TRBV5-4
CASSGGGSYEQYF
TGTGCCAGCAGCGGAGGAGGTTCTTACGAGCAGTACTTC
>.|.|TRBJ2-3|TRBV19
CAIREVGTDTQYF
TGTGCCATTAGGGAGGTCGGCACAGATACGCAGTATTTT
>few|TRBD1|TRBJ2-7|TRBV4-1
CASSQGQGGAYEQYF
TGCGCCAGCAGCCAGGGACAGGGCGGAGCCTACGAGCAGTACTTC